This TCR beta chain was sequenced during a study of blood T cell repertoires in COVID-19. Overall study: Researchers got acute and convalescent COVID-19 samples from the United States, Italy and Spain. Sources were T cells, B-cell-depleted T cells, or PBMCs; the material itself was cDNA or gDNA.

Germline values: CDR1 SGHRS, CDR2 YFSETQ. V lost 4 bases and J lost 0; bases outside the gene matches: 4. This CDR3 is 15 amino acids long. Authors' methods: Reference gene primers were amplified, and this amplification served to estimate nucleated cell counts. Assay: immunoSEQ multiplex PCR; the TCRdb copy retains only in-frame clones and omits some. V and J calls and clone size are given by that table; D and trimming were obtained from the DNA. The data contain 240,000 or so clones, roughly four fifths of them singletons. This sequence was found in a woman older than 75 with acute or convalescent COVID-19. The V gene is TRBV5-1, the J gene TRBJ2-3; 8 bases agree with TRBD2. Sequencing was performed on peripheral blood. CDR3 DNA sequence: TGCGCCAGCAGCCTTAGCGGGGCTAGCACAGATACGCAGTATTTT. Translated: CASSLSGASTDTQYF.